This T cell receptor (beta chain) was captured by sequencing in a study of T cell responses to AZD1222 COVID-19 vaccine. As concerns this clone: Its antigen is as yet unknown.

Broader study findings: Dominant CD4 TCR responses targeted spike regions 160-218 and 743-854. None of the repertoires were sampled until the peak T cell response had passed.

Clones were read by immunoSEQ multiplex PCR, and TCRdb kept only the in-frame ones, dropping some. This table has 100,000 to 150,000 clones, roughly 91% appearing once. This sequence was found in an adult in good health. Sequences were derived from peripheral blood, sampled on day 0 of AZD1222 vaccination.

Here the CDR3 reads CASSEYRGGETQYF. As DNA, the CDR3 is TGTGCCAGCAGTGAATATCGGGGGGGAGAGACCCAGTACTTC. This chain joins TRBV25-1 and TRBJ2-5; 8 bases map to TRBD2. The CDR3 runs to 14 residues. V lost 0 bases, J lost 4 bases, and 1 base stayed unmatched. CDR1 MGHDK and CDR2 SYGVNS come from the germline V gene.